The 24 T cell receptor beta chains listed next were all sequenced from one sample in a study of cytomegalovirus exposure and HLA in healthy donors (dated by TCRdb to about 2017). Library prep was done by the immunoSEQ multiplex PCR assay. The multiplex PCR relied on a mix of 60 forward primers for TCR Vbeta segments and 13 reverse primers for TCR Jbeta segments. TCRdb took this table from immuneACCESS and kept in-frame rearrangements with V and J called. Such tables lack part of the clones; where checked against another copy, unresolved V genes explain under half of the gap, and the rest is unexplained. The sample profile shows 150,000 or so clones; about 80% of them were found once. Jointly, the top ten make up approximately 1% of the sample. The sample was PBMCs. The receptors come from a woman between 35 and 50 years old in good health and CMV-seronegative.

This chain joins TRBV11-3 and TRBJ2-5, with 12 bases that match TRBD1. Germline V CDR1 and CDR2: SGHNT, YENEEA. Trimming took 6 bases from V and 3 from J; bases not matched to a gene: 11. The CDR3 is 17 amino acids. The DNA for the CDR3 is TGTGCCAGCAGATATCGGGACAGGGGGCTGGCAGAAGAGACCCAGTACTTC. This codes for CASRYRDRGLAEETQYF.

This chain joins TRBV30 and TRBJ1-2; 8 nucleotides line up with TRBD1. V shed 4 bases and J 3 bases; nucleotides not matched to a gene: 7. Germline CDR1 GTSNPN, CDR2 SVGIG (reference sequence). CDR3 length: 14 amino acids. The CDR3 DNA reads TGTGCCTGGACCGGGGGGACAGGAGACTATGGCTACACCTTC. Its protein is CAWTGGTGDYGYTF.

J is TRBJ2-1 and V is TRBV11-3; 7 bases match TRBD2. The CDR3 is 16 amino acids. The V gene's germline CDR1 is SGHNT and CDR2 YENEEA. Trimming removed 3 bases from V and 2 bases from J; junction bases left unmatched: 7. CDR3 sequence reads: CASSFRLGLAYNEQFF. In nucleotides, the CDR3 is TGTGCCAGCAGCTTCCGCCTTGGACTAGCCTACAATGAGCAGTTCTTC.

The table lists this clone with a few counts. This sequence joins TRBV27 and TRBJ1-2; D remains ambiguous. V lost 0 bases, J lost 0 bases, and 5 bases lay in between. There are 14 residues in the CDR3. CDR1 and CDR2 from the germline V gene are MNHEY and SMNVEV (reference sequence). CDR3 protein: CASSLSRANYGYTF. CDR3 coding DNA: TGTGCCAGCAGTTTATCGAGGGCTAACTATGGCTACACCTTC.

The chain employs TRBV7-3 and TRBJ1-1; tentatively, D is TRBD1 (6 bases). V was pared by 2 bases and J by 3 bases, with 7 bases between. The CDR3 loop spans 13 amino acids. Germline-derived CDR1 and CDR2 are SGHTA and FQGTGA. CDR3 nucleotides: TGTGCCAGCAGCTTAGGACAGCACACTGAAGCTTTCTTT. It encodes CASSLGQHTEAFF. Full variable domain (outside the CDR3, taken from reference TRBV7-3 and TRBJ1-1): GAGVSQTPSNKVTEKGKYVELRCDPISGHTALYWYRQSLGQGPEFLIYFQGTGAADDSGLPNDRFFAVRPEGSVSTLKIQRTERGDSAVYLCASSLGQHTEAFFGQGTRLTVV.

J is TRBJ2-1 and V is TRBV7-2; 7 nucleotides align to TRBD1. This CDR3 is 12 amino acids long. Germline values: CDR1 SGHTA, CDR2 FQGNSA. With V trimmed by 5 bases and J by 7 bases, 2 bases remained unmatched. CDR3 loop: CASSGDSNEQFF. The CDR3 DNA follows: TGTGCCAGCAGCGGGGACAGTAATGAGCAGTTCTTC.

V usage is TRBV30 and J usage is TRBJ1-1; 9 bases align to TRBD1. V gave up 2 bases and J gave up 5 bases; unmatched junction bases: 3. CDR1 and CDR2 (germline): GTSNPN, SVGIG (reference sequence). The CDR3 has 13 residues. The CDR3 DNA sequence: TGTGCCTGGAGTCCTGGACAGGGGACTGAAGCTTTCTTT. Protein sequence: CAWSPGQGTEAFF.

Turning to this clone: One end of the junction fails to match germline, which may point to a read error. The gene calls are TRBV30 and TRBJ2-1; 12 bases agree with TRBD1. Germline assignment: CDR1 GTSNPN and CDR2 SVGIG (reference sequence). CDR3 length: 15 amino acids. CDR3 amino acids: CAWSRGTGGFNEQFF. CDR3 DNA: TGTGCCTGGAGTAGGGGGACAGGGGGCTTCAATGAACAGTTCTTC.

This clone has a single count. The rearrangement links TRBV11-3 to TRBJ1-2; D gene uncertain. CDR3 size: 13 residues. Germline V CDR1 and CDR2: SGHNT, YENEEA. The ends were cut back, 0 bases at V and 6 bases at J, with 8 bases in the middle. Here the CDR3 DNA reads TGTGCCAGCAGCTTAGATCGCGGGAATGGCTACACCTTC. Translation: CASSLDRGNGYTF.

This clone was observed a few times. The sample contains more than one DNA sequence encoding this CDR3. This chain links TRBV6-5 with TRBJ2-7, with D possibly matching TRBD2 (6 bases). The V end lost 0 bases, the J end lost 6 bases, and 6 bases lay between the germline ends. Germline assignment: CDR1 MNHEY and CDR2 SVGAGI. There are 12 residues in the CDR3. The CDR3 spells CASSYSGGEQYF. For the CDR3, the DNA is TGTGCCAGCAGTTACTCCGGGGGCGAGCAGTACTTC.

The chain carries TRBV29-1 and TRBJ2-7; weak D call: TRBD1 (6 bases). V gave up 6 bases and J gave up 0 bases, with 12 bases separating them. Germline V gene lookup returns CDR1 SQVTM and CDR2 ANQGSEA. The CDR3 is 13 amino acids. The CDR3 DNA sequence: TGCAGCGTCGGGACACCGAGCTCCTACGAGCAGTACTTC. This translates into CSVGTPSSYEQYF.

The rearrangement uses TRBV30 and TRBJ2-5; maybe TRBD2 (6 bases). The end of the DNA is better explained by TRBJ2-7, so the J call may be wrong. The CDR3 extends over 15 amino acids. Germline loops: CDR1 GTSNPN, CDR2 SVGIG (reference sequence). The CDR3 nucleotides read TGTGCCTGGAGTGTATGGGGTCAGGGAGGCTACGAGCAGTACTTC. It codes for CAWSVWGQGGYEQYF.

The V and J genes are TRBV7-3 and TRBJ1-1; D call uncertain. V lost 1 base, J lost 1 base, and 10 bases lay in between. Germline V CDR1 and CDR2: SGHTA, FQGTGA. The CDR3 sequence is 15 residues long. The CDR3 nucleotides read TGTGCCAGCAGCTTAAGTGCAGACTCGAACACTGAAGCTTTCTTT. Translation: CASSLSADSNTEAFF.

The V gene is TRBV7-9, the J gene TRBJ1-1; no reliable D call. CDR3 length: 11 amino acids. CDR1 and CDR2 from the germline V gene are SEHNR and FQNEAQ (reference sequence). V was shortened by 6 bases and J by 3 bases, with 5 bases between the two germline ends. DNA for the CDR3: TGTGCCAGCAGAGCGTACACTGAAGCTTTCTTT. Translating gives CASRAYTEAFF.

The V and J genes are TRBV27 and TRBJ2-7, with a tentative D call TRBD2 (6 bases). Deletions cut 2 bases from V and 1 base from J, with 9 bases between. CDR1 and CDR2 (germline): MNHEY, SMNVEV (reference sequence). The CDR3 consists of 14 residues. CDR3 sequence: CASSLGSGSYEQYF. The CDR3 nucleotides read TGTGCCAGCAGTTTAGGTAGCGGATCCTACGAGCAGTACTTC.

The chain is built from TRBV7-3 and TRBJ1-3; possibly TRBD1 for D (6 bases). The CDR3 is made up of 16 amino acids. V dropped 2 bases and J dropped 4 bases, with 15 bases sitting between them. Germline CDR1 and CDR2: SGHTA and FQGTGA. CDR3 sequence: CASSLSTLTGGNTIYF. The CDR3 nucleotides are TGTGCCAGCAGCTTATCTACCCTGACAGGCGGAAACACCATATATTTT.

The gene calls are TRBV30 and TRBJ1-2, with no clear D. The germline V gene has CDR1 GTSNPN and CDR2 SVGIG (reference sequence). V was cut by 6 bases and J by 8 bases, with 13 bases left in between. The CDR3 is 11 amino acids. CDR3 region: CACPLTAGYTF. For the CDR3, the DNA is TGTGCCTGCCCACTTACTGCGGGCTACACCTTC.

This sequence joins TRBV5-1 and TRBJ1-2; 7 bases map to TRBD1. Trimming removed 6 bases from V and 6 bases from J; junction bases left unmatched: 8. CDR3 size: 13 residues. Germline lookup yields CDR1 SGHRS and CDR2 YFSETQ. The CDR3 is CASTPADRDGYTF. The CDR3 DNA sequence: TGCGCCAGCACCCCTGCCGACAGGGATGGCTACACCTTC. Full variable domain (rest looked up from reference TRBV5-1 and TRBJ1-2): KAGVTQTPRYLIKTRGQQVTLSCSPISGHRSVSWYQQTPGQGLQFLFEYFSETQRNKGNFPGRFSGRQFSNSRSEMNVSTLELGDSALYLCASTPADRDGYTFGSGTRLTVV.

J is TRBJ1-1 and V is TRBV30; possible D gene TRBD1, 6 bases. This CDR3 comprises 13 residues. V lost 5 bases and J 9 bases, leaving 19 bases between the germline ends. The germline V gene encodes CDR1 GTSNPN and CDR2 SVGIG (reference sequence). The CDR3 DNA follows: TGTGCCTGGGGCCAGGACAGCCTCTTACAAGCTTTCTTT. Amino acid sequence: CAWGQDSLLQAFF.

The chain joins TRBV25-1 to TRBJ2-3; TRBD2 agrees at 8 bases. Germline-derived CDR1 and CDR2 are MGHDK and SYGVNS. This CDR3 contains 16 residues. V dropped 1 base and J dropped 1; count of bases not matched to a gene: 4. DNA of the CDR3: TGTGCCAGCAGTGAATGGGCTAGCGGGCGCACAGATACGCAGTATTTT. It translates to CASSEWASGRTDTQYF.

CDR3 loop: CASSEAPSGRVPYEQYF. CDR3 DNA: TGTGCCAGCAGTGAAGCCCCTAGCGGGAGGGTCCCGTACGAGCAGTACTTC. This chain connects TRBV6-1 to TRBJ2-7; 12 bases agree with TRBD2. The trim removed 0 bases at V and 4 bases at J, leaving 7 bases unmatched. CDR1 and CDR2 (germline): MNHNS, SASEGT. The CDR3 length is 17 residues.

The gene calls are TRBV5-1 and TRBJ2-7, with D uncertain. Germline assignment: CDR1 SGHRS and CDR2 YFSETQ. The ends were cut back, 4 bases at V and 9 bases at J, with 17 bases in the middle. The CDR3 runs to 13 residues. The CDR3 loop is CASSPLPLSRQYF. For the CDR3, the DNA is TGCGCCAGCAGCCCCTTACCCTTATCTAGGCAGTACTTC.

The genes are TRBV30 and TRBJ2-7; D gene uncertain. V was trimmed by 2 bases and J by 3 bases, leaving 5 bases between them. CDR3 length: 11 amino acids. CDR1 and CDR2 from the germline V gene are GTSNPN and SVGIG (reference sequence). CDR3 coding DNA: TGTGCCTGGAGTCGGAGCTACGAGCAGTACTTC. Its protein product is CAWSRSYEQYF.

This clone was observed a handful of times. The CDR3 nucleotides read TGTGCCAGTAAATGGGGGGGCGCGTCGACCGGGGAGCTGTTTTTT. Protein: CASKWGGASTGELFF. V usage is TRBV19 and J usage is TRBJ2-2; tentatively, D is TRBD2 (7 bases). The V end was cut by 7 bases, the J end by 5 bases, with 17 bases between. The CDR3 is 15 amino acids. Germline-derived CDR1 and CDR2 are LNHDA and SQIVND (reference sequence). Supplemented by reference TRBV19 and TRBJ2-2, the full variable domain reads DGGITQSPKYLFRKEGQNVTLSCEQNLNHDAMYWYRQDPGQGLRLIYYSQIVNDFQKGDIAEGYSVSREKKESFPLTVTSAQKNPTAFYLCASKWGGASTGELFFGEGSRLTVL.